Shown below are 7 T cell receptor beta chains from a single sample sequenced in a study of cytomegalovirus exposure and HLA in healthy donors. With 60 Vbeta and 13 Jbeta primers, the PCR was carried out. Assay: immunoSEQ multiplex PCR; the TCRdb copy retains only in-frame clones and omits some. The sample comprises some 57,000 clones, about two thirds of which are singletons, and approximately 19% rests with the top ten. Sequenced sample: PBMCs. These receptors were taken from a woman in her sixties in good health and CMV-seropositive.

The gene calls are TRBV6-6 and TRBJ1-2; 8 nucleotides align to TRBD1. The CDR3 has 14 amino acids. Germline assignment: CDR1 MNHNY and CDR2 SVGAGI (reference sequence). V lost 0 bases and J lost 7; bases outside the gene matches: 4. DNA of the CDR3: TGTGCCAGCAGTTACTCCAGGGACAGGCTTGGCTACACCTTC. Translating gives CASSYSRDRLGYTF.

This clone was counted between two and nine times. This chain joins TRBV2 and TRBJ2-1; TRBD2 agrees at 7 bases. The J segment lost 4 bases and the V segment lost 7 bases, leaving 4 bases of the junction unmatched. The CDR3 is 13 residues long. Germline lookup yields CDR1 SNHLY and CDR2 FYNNEI. CDR3 loop: CASTLAEYNEQFF. Written as DNA, the CDR3 is TGTGCCAGCACGCTAGCGGAATACAATGAGCAGTTCTTC.

The chain carries TRBV28 and TRBJ1-5; the match to TRBD1 covers 9 bases. The ends lost 6 bases at V and 0 bases at J; junction bases unmatched: 12. This CDR3 is built from 18 residues. Germline V CDR1 and CDR2: MDHEN, SYDVKM. The CDR3 sequence: CASSPGRTGDFSNQPQHF. The CDR3 nucleotides read TGTGCCAGCAGCCCTGGACGGACAGGGGATTTTAGCAATCAGCCCCAGCATTTT.

The chain recombines TRBV7-2 with TRBJ2-3, with 9 positions matching TRBD1. Germline lookup yields CDR1 SGHTA and CDR2 FQGNSA. The CDR3 runs to 15 residues. After removal of 2 bases from V and 11 bases from J, the junction contained 11 bases not matched to a gene. CDR3: CASSLFQDRGVLQYF. Here the CDR3 DNA reads TGTGCCAGCAGCTTATTCCAGGACAGGGGAGTGTTGCAGTATTTT.

V and J are TRBV10-3 and TRBJ1-2, with 9 bases aligning to TRBD1. This CDR3 region has 14 residues. V lost 6 bases to trimming and J lost 5 bases; unmatched junction nucleotides: 7. Per the germline V gene, CDR1 is ENHRY and CDR2 is SYGVKD. CDR3 residues: CAIRRQGGRYGYTF. The CDR3 region has the DNA TGTGCCATCAGGAGACAGGGGGGAAGATATGGCTACACCTTC.

V and J are TRBV18 and TRBJ2-5; 8 nucleotides agree with TRBD1. Germline loops: CDR1 KGHSH, CDR2 LQKENI. V lost 0 bases to trimming and J lost 3 bases; unmatched junction nucleotides: 0. The CDR3 consists of 14 residues. Here the CDR3 DNA reads TGTGCCAGCTCACCACCGACAGGGGAAGAGACCCAGTACTTC. Amino acids: CASSPPTGEETQYF.

The J gene is TRBJ2-5, the V gene TRBV5-8, with a tentative D call TRBD2 (7 bases). The CDR3 extends over 13 amino acids. The V and J ends lost 2 bases and 5 bases respectively, with 10 bases between them. The germline V gene encodes CDR1 SGHTS and CDR2 YDEGEE. The CDR3 loop reads CASSFRGGETQYF. Here the CDR3 DNA reads TGTGCCAGCAGCTTCAGGGGAGGGGAGACCCAGTACTTC.